This T cell receptor beta chain was captured in a study of CD8+CD57+ T cells in acquired aplastic anemia. Overall study context: Roughly 3 ug was the average amount of DNA from sorted CD4+ and CD8+ cells. Healthy-donor CD4+ cells averaged about 9.9 million reads. Study-level points and caveats: No significant patient-versus-control difference appeared in CD8+ Simpson's diversity.

Trimming removed 7 bases at V and 3 bases at J, with 11 bases between. The CDR3 is made up of 13 amino acids. Germline V gives CDR1 KGHDR, CDR2 SFDVKD. Genomic DNA served as template for TCR beta VDJ and CDR3 profiling. TCRdb independently ran MiXCR on the reads; one entry per CDR3 protein. The data show 150,000 to 200,000 distinct CDR3 sequences, 40% to 55% seen once. Turning to this clonotype: Its target is unknown.

Sequenced input: sorted CD4+, CD8+, or CD8+CD57+ T cells (not recorded which) from PBMCs. This receptor was identified in a human donor in good health. The gene calls are TRBV24-1 and TRBJ2-5; no clear D. The DNA of the CDR3 is TGTGCCACCAGCCCGACATTGGAAGAGACCCAGTACTTC. Amino acids: CATSPTLEETQYF.